This T cell receptor (beta chain) is from a study of CD8+ T cells in alopecia areata. Study at large: It was 6 to 18 months of tofacitinib, and then there were 6 months off drug.

Remarks on this clone: No antigen is known for it.

After isolation, RNA underwent reverse transcription to generate cDNA as the sequencing template. Sequenced by immunoSEQ multiplex PCR; TCRdb stores in-frame clones only, minus some. The repertoire includes more than 200,000 clones, 67% of them detected once, and approximately 1.2% sits in the top ten. Study results and caveats: Researchers report lesional scalp, most notably alopecia totalis/universalis, outstripped normal scalp in clonality.

Germline V gene data show CDR1 as SQVTM and CDR2 as ANQGSEA. This CDR3 comprises 13 residues. Trimming removed 4 bases from V and 2 bases from J, with 11 bases in between. Researchers picked out CD4+ and CD8+ T cells from PBMCs by sorting. The chain combines TRBV29-1 with TRBJ1-1; D gene uncertain. This TCR came from a human donor with alopecia areata. The material was CD4+ T cells sorted from blood, obtained at week 0. The CDR3 region has the DNA TGCAGCGTTGTTAGGACCTATAACACTGAAGCTTTCTTT. Translating gives CSVVRTYNTEAFF.